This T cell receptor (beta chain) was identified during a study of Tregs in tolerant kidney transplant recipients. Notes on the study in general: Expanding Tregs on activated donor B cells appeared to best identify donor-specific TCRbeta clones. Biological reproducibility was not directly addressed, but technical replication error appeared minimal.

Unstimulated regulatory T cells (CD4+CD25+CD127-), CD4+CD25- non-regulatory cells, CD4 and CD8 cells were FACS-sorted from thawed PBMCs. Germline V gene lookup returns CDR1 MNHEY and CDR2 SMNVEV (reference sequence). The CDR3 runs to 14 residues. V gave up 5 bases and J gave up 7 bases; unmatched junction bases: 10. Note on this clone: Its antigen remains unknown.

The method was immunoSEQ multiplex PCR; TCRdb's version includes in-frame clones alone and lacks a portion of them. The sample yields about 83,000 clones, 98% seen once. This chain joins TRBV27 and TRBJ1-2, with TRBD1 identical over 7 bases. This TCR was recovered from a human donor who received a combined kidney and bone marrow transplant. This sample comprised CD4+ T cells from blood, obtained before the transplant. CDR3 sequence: CASSPDRALGGYTF. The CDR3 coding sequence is TGTGCCAGCAGTCCTGACAGGGCCTTAGGTGGCTACACCTTC.